Each of the 6 T cell receptor beta chains below was sequenced from the same sample in a study of naive and memory T cell subsets (dated by TCRdb to 2015 to 2018). The full study reports these points: Naive repertoires, especially CD8, contained a few larger clonotypes, possibly memory cells re-expressing CD45RA.

Antigen specificity for these receptors is unknown. Library preparation was by UMI-ligation and nested PCR. Sequencing relied on an Illumina MiSeq. To cover both TRBC1 and TRBC2, the beta constant-region primer consisted of an equimolar mix of two oligonucleotides. The ligated cDNA went through four rounds of PCR with nested alpha and beta constant-region primers together with the SP2 primer. TCRdb trimmed public reads at Q25 via fastp, called clones via MiXCR and kept in-frame beta chains. Every distinct CDR3 protein forms one entry, paired with its most common genes and DNA. The sample has 150,000 or so distinct CDR3 sequences on record, roughly 22% of them singletons. The ten most abundant clones make up about 0.11% of the sample. What was sequenced was naive CD4+ T cells from blood. Sample cell subset or site, as interpreted from the label and publication: naive T cells, CD45RA high CD27+. All receptors come from a human donor in good health.

The V call is TRBV7-9, the J call TRBJ2-7; maybe TRBD1 (5 bases). The CDR3 covers 15 residues. Between the trimmed V and J ends, which lost 6 bases and 5 bases, there was a span of 20 bases. From germline, CDR1 is SEHNR and CDR2 FQNEAQ (reference sequence). CDR3 amino acids: CASSPECPAGNEQYF. The CDR3 DNA sequence: TGTGCCAGCAGTCCTGAATGCCCGGCAGGGAACGAGCAGTACTTC. Using reference TRBV7-9 and TRBJ2-7 for the parts outside the CDR3, the full variable domain is DTGVSQNPRHKITKRGQNVTFRCDPISEHNRLYWYRQTLGQGPEFLTYFQNEAQLEKSRLLSDRFSAERPKGSFSTLEIQRTEQGDSAMYLCASSPECPAGNEQYFGPGTRLTVT.

The chain combines TRBV6-2 or TRBV6-3 with TRBJ2-3; 14 bases map to TRBD2. Germline V lookup: CDR1 MNHEY, CDR2 SVGEGT. The CDR3 contains 16 residues. Trimming removed 6 bases from V and 6 bases from J; junction bases left unmatched: 8. Here the CDR3 DNA reads TGTGCCAGCAGCCCAGGGACTAGCGGGAGAGCCGATACGCAGTATTTT. Its protein is CASSPGTSGRADTQYF.

This clonotype was seen a handful of times. The chain combines TRBV4-2 with TRBJ2-3, with D perhaps TRBD1 (6 bases). From germline, CDR1 is LGHNA and CDR2 YNFKEQ. This CDR3 has 15 amino acids. Trimming took off 6 bases at V and 1 base at J, with 14 bases between the two ends. The CDR3 nucleotides read TGTGCCAGCAGACGAGAACCAGGGGGCACAGATACGCAGTATTTT. Translating gives CASRREPGGTDTQYF.

The chain links TRBV25-1 to TRBJ1-3; no firm D call. Germline V gene lookup returns CDR1 MGHDK and CDR2 SYGVNS. Trimming stripped 7 bases from V and 0 bases from J, with 4 bases between. The CDR3 has 12 residues. CDR3 protein: CASTSSGNTIYF. CDR3 DNA: TGTGCCAGCACCAGCTCTGGAAACACCATATATTTT.

This clonotype was seen ten or more times. This chain joins TRBV20-1 and TRBJ2-1, with D maybe TRBD2 (7 bases). The ends were cut back, 7 bases at V and 6 bases at J, with 19 bases in the middle. The CDR3 extends over 14 amino acids. Germline CDR1 and CDR2: DFQATT and SNEGSKA (reference sequence). The CDR3: CSGGSITGFNEQFF. The CDR3 region has the DNA TGCAGTGGCGGGAGCATTACAGGGTTCAATGAGCAGTTCTTC.

The count of this clonotype is one. A much more abundant neighbour one base away suggests this may be a read error. V usage is TRBV21-1 and J usage is TRBJ2-7; TRBD2, the table's D call, lacks a check against the DNA. TRBV21-1 is a documented pseudogene. This CDR3 is 19 amino acids long. In nucleotides, the CDR3 is TGTGCCAGCAGCAAAGAGAAGCGGGGCCCGGTGAATGCGTCCTACGAGCAGTACTTC. Encoded protein: CASSKEKRGPVNASYEQYF.